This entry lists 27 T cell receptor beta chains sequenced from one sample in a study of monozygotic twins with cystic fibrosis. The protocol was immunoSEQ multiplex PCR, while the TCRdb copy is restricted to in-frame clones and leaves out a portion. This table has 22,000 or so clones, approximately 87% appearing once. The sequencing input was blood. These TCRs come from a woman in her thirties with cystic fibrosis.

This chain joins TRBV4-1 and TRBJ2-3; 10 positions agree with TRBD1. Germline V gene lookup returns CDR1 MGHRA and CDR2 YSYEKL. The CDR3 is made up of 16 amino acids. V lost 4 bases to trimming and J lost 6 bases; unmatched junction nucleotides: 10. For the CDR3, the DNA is TGCGCCAGCAGCCGTCAAGTCGGGACAGGGGCCGATACGCAGTATTTT. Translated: CASSRQVGTGADTQYF.

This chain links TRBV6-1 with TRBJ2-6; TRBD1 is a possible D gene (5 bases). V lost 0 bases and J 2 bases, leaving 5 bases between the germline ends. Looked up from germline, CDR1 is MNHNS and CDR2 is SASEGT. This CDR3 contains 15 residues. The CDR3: CASSEAGAGANVLTF. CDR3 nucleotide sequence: TGTGCCAGCAGTGAAGCAGGGGCTGGGGCCAACGTCCTGACTTTC.

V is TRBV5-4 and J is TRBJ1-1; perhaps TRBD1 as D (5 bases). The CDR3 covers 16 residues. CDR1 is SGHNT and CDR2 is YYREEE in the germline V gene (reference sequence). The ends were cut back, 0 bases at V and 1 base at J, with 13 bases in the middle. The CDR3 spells CASSLGPDSRNTEAFF. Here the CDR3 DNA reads TGTGCCAGCAGCTTGGGCCCAGACAGCCGGAACACTGAAGCTTTCTTT. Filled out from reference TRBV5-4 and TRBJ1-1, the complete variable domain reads ETGVTQSPTHLIKTRGQQVTLRCSSQSGHNTVSWYQQALGQGPQFIFQYYREEENGRGNFPPRFSGLQFPNYSSELNVNALELDDSALYLCASSLGPDSRNTEAFFGQGTRLTVV.

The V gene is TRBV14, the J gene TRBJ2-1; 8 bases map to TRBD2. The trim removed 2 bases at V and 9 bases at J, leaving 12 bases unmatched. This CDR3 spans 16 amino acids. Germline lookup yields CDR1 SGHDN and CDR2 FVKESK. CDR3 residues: CASSQRFGSGVGEQFF. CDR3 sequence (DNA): TGTGCCAGCAGCCAAAGATTCGGTAGCGGGGTTGGTGAGCAGTTCTTC.

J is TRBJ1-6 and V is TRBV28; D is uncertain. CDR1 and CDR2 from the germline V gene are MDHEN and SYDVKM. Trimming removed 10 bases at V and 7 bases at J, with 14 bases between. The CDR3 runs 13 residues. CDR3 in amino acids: CATAPPWNSPLHF. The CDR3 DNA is TGTGCCACCGCCCCCCCATGGAATTCACCCCTCCACTTT. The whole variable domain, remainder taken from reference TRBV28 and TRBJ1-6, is DVKVTQSSRYLVKRTGEKVFLECVQDMDHENMFWYRQDPGLGLRLIYFSYDVKMKEKGDIPEGYSVSREKKERFSLILESASTNQTSMYLCATAPPWNSPLHFGNGTRLTVT.

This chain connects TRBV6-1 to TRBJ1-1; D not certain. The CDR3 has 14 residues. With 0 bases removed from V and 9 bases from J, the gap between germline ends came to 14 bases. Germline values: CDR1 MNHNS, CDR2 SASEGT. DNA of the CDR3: TGTGCCAGCAGTGAAGCGGCCCACTCGATCCAAGCTTTCTTT. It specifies CASSEAAHSIQAFF.

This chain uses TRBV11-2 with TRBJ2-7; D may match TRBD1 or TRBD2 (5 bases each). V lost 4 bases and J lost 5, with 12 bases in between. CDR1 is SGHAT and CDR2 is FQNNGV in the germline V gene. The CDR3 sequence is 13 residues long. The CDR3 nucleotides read TGTGCCAGCAGCTCACCGGGGCCCCACGAGCAGTACTTC. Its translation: CASSSPGPHEQYF.

The CDR3: CASSISGVNTEAFF. The CDR3 DNA reads as TGTGCCAGTAGTATCTCTGGGGTAAACACTGAAGCTTTCTTT. This chain uses TRBV19 with TRBJ1-1; D unresolved. CDR1 and CDR2 from the germline V gene are LNHDA and SQIVND (reference sequence). V lost 3 bases and J 2 bases, leaving 10 bases between the germline ends. CDR3 size: 14 residues.

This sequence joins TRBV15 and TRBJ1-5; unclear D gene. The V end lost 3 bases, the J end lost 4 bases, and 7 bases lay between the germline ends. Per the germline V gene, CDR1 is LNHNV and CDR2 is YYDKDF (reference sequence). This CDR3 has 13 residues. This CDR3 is CATSSDLNQPQHF. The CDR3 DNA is TGTGCCACCAGCAGTGACTTAAATCAGCCCCAGCATTTT.

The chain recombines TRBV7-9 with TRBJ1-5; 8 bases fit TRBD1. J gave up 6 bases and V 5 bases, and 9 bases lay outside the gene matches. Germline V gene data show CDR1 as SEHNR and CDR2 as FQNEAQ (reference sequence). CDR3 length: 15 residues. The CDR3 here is CASSGQGGLGQPQHF. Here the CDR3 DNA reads TGTGCCAGCAGCGGACAGGGAGGTTTGGGTCAGCCCCAGCATTTT.

DNA for the CDR3: TGTGCCAGCAGCCCTCAAGCCGGGACAGCCTATGGCTACACCTTC. This gives the protein CASSPQAGTAYGYTF. V usage is TRBV4-2 and J usage is TRBJ1-2; 7 nucleotides match TRBD1. Trimming cost V 4 bases and J 4 bases; bases outside gene matches: 9. The CDR3 extends over 15 amino acids. Germline V gives CDR1 LGHNA, CDR2 YNFKEQ.

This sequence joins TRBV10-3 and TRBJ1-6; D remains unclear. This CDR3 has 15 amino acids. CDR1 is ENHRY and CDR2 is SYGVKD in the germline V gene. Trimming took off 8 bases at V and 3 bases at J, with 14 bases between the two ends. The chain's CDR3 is CAIGEEILYNSPLHF. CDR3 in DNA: TGTGCCATCGGGGAAGAGATACTCTATAATTCACCCCTCCACTTT.

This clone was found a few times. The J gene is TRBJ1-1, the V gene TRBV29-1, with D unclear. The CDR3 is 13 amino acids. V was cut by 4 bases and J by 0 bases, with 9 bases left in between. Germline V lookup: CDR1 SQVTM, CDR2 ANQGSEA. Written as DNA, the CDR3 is TGCAGCGTTGCAGGCAGACTGAACACTGAAGCTTTCTTT. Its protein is CSVAGRLNTEAFF.

The CDR3 DNA reads as TGTGCCAGCAGATGGCGAACCTACGAGCAGTACTTC. It specifies CASRWRTYEQYF. The J gene is TRBJ2-7, the V gene TRBV13; D is undetermined. V shed 6 bases and J shed 2 bases, with 8 bases lying between them. The germline V gene encodes CDR1 PRHDT and CDR2 FYEKMQ (reference sequence). The CDR3 loop spans 12 amino acids.

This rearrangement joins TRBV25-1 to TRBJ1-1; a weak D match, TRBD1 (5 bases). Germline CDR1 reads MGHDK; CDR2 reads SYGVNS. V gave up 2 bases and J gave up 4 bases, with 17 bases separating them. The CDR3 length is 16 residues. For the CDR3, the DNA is TGTGCCAGCAGTGAAAGAGGGTCTTGGGGGGGCACTGAAGCTTTCTTT. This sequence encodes CASSERGSWGGTEAFF.

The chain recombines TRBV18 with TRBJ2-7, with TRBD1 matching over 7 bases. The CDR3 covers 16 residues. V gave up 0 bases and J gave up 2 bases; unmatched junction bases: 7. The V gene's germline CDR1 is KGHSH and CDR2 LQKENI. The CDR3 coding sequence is TGTGCCAGCTCACCACCGAGGGGGCTCAACACCTACGAGCAGTACTTC. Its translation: CASSPPRGLNTYEQYF. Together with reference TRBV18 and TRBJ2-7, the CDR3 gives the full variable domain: NAGVMQNPRHLVRRRGQEARLRCSPMKGHSHVYWYRQLPEEGLKFMVYLQKENIIDESGMPKERFSAEFPKEGPSILRIQQVVRGDSAAYFCASSPPRGLNTYEQYFGPGTRLTVT.

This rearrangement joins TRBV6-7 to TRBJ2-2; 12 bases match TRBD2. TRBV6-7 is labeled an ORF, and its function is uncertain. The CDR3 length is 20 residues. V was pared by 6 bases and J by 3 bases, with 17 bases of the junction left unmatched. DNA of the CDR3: TGTGCCAGCAGAACAGGACTAGCGGGGCTCACCGCGAGGGACACCGGGGAGCTGTTTTTT. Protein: CASRTGLAGLTARDTGELFF.

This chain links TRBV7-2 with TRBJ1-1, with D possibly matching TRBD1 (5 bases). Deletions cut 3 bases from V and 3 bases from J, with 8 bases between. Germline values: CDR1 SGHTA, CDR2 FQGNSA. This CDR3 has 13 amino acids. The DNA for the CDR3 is TGTGCCAGCAGCTTTGGCAGGGACACTGAAGCTTTCTTT. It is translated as CASSFGRDTEAFF.

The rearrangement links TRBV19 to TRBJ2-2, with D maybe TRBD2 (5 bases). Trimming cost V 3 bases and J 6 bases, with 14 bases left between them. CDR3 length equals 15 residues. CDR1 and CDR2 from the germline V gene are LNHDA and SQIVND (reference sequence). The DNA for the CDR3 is TGTGCCAGTAGTATGTCCGGGATCCCCTCCGGGGAGCTGTTTTTT. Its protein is CASSMSGIPSGELFF.

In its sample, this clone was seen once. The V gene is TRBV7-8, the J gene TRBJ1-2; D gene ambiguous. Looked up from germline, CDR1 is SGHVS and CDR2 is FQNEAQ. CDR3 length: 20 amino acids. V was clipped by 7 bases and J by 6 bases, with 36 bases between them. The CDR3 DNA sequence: TGTGCCAGCACCTCAATTGGCGGAGGCTCAGGCAGGAGAATTACGGATGGCTACACCTTC. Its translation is CASTSIGGGSGRRITDGYTF.

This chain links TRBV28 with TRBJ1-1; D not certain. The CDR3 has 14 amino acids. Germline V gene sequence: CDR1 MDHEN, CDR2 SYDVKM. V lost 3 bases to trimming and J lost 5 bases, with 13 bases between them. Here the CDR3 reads CASSLIQVQTEAFF. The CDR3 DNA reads TGTGCCAGCAGTTTGATCCAGGTTCAAACTGAAGCTTTCTTT.

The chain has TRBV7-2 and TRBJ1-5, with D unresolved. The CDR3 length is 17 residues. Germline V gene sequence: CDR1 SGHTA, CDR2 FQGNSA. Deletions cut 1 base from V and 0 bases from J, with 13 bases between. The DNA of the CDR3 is TGTGCCAGCAGCTTAGGGACTTTTGCGAATAGCAATCAGCCCCAGCATTTT. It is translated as CASSLGTFANSNQPQHF.

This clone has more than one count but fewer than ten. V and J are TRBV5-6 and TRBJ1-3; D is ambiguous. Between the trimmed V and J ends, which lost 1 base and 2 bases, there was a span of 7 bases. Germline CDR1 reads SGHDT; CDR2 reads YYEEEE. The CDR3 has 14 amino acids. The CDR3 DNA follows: TGTGCCAGCAGCTTGATCAGTACTGGAAACACCATATATTTT. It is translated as CASSLISTGNTIYF.

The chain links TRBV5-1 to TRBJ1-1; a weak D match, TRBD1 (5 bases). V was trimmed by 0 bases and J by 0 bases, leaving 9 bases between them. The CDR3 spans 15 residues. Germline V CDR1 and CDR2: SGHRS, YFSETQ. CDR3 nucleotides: TGCGCCAGCAGCTTGGGGGGGACGTTGAACACTGAAGCTTTCTTT. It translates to CASSLGGTLNTEAFF.

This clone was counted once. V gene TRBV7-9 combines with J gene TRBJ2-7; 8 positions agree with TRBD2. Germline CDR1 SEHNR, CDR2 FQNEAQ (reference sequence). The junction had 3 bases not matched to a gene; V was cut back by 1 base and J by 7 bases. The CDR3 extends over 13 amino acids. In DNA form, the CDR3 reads TGTGCCAGCAGCTTAGGATCGGGGGGGGAGCAGTACTTC. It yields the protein CASSLGSGGEQYF.

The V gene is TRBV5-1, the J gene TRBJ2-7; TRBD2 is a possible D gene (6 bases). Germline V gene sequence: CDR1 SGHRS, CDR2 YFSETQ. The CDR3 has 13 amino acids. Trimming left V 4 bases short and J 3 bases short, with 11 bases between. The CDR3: CASSHGTDYEQYF. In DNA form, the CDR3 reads TGCGCCAGCAGCCACGGGACTGACTACGAGCAGTACTTC.

The CDR3 DNA is TGTGCCAGCAGCTTAGGGGGATGGACTAGCGGATACAATGAGCAGTTCTTC. Its translation is CASSLGGWTSGYNEQFF. This chain connects TRBV7-8 to TRBJ2-1; TRBD2 agrees at 10 bases. Germline CDR1 and CDR2: SGHVS and FQNEAQ. The CDR3 has 17 residues. With 1 base clipped from V and 4 bases from J, the junction kept 7 bases outside the gene matches.